A single sample gave rise to the 14 T cell receptor beta chains below, sequenced in a study of beta chain features in type 1 diabetes. cDNA synthesis used the whole RNA isolate, giving expressed TCRB sequences. Using immunoSEQ multiplex PCR, the repertoire was profiled, and TCRdb retains in-frame clones only, with some absent. The sample lists fewer than 350,000 clones, around 7.3% seen once, with over 0.8% in the top ten. The material sequenced was central memory CD4+ T cells from blood. The receptors derive from a woman under 30 in good health.

Many counts were recorded for this clone. This chain joins TRBV7-9 and TRBJ1-6, with D hard to call. This CDR3 comprises 13 residues. Germline V lookup: CDR1 SEHNR, CDR2 FQNEAQ (reference sequence). V was shortened by 10 bases and J by 6 bases, with 13 bases between the two germline ends. The CDR3: CANVPFLNSPLHF. The CDR3 DNA reads TGTGCCAACGTTCCCTTCCTTAATTCACCCCTCCACTTT.

This clone has just a few counts. The V gene is TRBV5-1, the J gene TRBJ2-1; D may be TRBD2 (6 bases). V was pared by 1 base and J by 6 bases, with 11 bases between. Looked up from germline, CDR1 is SGHRS and CDR2 is YFSETQ. The CDR3 covers 14 residues. CDR3 amino acids: CASSLRGLGNEQFF. The CDR3 region has the DNA TGCGCCAGCAGCTTGAGGGGACTCGGCAATGAGCAGTTCTTC.

This clone was seen a few times. Within the sample, other DNA sequences also encode this same CDR3. V usage is TRBV25-1 and J usage is TRBJ1-5; 7 positions match TRBD1. Germline CDR1 is MGHDK and CDR2 is SYGVNS. The CDR3 consists of 13 residues. Trimming removed 4 bases from V and 6 bases from J; junction bases left unmatched: 3. CDR3 loop: CASSGQGSQPQHF. The CDR3 DNA is TGTGCCAGCAGTGGACAGGGAAGTCAGCCCCAGCATTTT.

This chain connects TRBV15 to TRBJ1-2; a possible D gene is TRBD1 (5 bases). Per the germline V gene, CDR1 is LNHNV and CDR2 is YYDKDF (reference sequence). This CDR3 region has 16 residues. The ends were cut back, 0 bases at V and 6 bases at J, with 17 bases in the middle. CDR3 protein: CATSRDLLSRANGYTF. The CDR3 DNA sequence: TGTGCCACCAGCAGAGATCTCTTGTCCAGGGCTAATGGCTACACCTTC.

The chain links TRBV6-5 to TRBJ1-3, with D possibly matching TRBD1 (5 bases). The germline V gene encodes CDR1 MNHEY and CDR2 SVGAGI. The CDR3 extends over 12 amino acids. V lost 10 bases and J lost 1, with 8 bases in between. The DNA of the CDR3 is TGTGCCACCCAGGGTTCTGGAAACACCATATATTTT. Translation: CATQGSGNTIYF.

This clone was picked up many times. The chain employs TRBV10-3 and TRBJ2-2, with D perhaps TRBD1 (6 bases). This CDR3 spans 14 amino acids. V was cut by 8 bases and J by 6 bases, with 16 bases left in between. Germline V gene sequence: CDR1 ENHRY, CDR2 SYGVKD. CDR3 nucleotide sequence: TGTGCCATCGGGCGGCAACAGGGTTCCGGGGAGCTGTTTTTT. Residues: CAIGRQQGSGELFF.

In this sample, this clone turned up many times. The chain employs TRBV4-2 and TRBJ1-2; TRBD1 might be the D (5 bases). The CDR3 spans 13 residues. In germline, CDR1 is LGHNA, CDR2 YNFKEQ. The ends were cut back, 0 bases at V and 8 bases at J, with 10 bases in the middle. The CDR3 nucleotides are TGTGCCAGCAGCCAAGAGGGGGTGGGAGGCTACACCTTC. Amino acid sequence: CASSQEGVGGYTF.

This clone was counted at least ten times. The chain uses TRBV7-9 and TRBJ1-6; no clear D gene. CDR1 SEHNR and CDR2 FQNEAQ come from the germline V gene (reference sequence). CDR3 length: 11 residues. V lost 4 bases and J lost 14, with 9 bases in between. CDR3 DNA: TGTGCCAGCAGCTCCAGTGTCACCCTCCACTTT. Encoded protein: CASSSSVTLHF. Full variable domain (outside the CDR3, taken from reference TRBV7-9 and TRBJ1-6): DTGVSQNPRHKITKRGQNVTFRCDPISEHNRLYWYRQTLGQGPEFLTYFQNEAQLEKSRLLSDRFSAERPKGSFSTLEIQRTEQGDSAMYLCASSSSVTLHFGNGTRLTVT.

This clone was picked up a small number of times. The rearrangement joins TRBV30 to TRBJ2-7; no reliable D call. Germline values: CDR1 GTSNPN, CDR2 SVGIG (reference sequence). V shed 0 bases and J shed 3 bases, with 9 bases lying between them. The length of the CDR3 is 13 residues. The CDR3 region is CAWSVRGVYEQYF. In DNA form, the CDR3 reads TGTGCCTGGAGTGTACGCGGAGTCTACGAGCAGTACTTC. The whole variable domain, remainder taken from reference TRBV30 and TRBJ2-7, is SQTIHQWPATLVQPVGSPLSLECTVEGTSNPNLYWYRQAAGRGLQLLFYSVGIGQISSEVPQNLSASRPQDRQFILSSKKLLLSDSGFYLCAWSVRGVYEQYFGPGTRLTVT.

The chain employs TRBV5-1 and TRBJ2-1, with D possibly being TRBD1 (6 bases). The CDR3 consists of 16 residues. Trimming stripped 3 bases from V and 3 bases from J, with 16 bases between. Germline V CDR1 and CDR2: SGHRS, YFSETQ. DNA of the CDR3: TGCGCCAGCAGCTGGGAAGACGGGACATTCTACAATGAGCAGTTCTTC. Translation: CASSWEDGTFYNEQFF.

The V gene is TRBV15, the J gene TRBJ1-3; D remains ambiguous. Trimming removed 6 bases at V and 0 bases at J, with 6 bases between. The CDR3 runs 13 residues. CDR1 LNHNV and CDR2 YYDKDF come from the germline V gene (reference sequence). Here the CDR3 DNA reads TGTGCCACCAGTTGGAGCTCTGGAAACACCATATATTTT. Protein: CATSWSSGNTIYF.

The sample holds a few counts of this clone. This chain joins TRBV27 and TRBJ2-3; maybe TRBD2 (5 bases). V dropped 6 bases and J dropped 2 bases, with 15 bases sitting between them. The germline V gene encodes CDR1 MNHEY and CDR2 SMNVEV (reference sequence). The length of the CDR3 is 15 residues. The DNA of the CDR3 is TGTGCCAGCAGAAACCGGGATCCTAACACAGATACGCAGTATTTT. The encoded protein is CASRNRDPNTDTQYF.

This clone has a count of ten or more. V is TRBV21-1 and J is TRBJ2-1; TRBD1 is taken as the D call from the table, unchecked against the DNA. TRBV21-1 is designated a pseudogene. This CDR3 has 17 residues. The CDR3, as DNA: TGTGCCAGCAGCAAAGAAGGGGGACAGGGGCCCTACAATGAGCAGTTCTTC. Protein: CASSKEGGQGPYNEQFF.

This clone was observed many times. The chain employs TRBV6-6 and TRBJ1-1; D gene unclear. Trimming pared 7 bases from V and 4 bases from J, leaving 10 bases between. CDR1 is MNHNY, CDR2 SVGAGI, per germline (reference sequence). The CDR3 loop spans 12 amino acids. This CDR3 reads CASTKWGTEAFF. The CDR3 DNA is TGTGCCAGCACTAAGTGGGGCACTGAAGCTTTCTTT.